This T cell receptor (beta chain) was identified during a study of blood T cell repertoires in COVID-19. The germline CDR1 and CDR2 sequences are LNHDA and SQIVND (reference sequence). The CDR3 is 16 amino acids. Trimming removed 3 bases at V and 0 bases at J, with 14 bases between. Clones were read by immunoSEQ multiplex PCR, and TCRdb kept only the in-frame ones, dropping some. This sample carries approximately 240,000 clones, 84% of them seen once, and the ten largest clones take approximately 5.1%. Sequenced input: peripheral blood. The origin of this receptor is a woman in her sixties or seventies who had recovered from COVID-19. The chain employs TRBV19 and TRBJ1-2, with D maybe TRBD1 (6 bases). The CDR3 loop reads CASSIPGQKTNYGYTF. The CDR3 coding sequence is TGTGCCAGTAGTATCCCCGGACAGAAGACTAACTATGGCTACACCTTC.